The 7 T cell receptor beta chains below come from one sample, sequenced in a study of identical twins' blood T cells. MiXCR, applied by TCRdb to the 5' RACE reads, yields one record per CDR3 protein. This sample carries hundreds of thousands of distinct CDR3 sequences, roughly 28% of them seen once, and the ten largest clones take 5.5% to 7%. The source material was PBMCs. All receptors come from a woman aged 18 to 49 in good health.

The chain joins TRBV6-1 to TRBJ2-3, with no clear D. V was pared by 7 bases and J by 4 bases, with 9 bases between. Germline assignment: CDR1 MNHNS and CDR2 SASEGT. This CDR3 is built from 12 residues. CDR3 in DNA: TGTGCCAGCAAAACCAGGTCAGATACGCAGTATTTT. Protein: CASKTRSDTQYF.

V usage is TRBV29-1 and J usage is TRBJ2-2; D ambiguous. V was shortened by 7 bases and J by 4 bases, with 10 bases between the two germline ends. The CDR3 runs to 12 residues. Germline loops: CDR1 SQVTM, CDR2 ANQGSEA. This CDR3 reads CSGVSGTGELFF. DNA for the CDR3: TGCAGCGGCGTCTCCGGCACCGGGGAGCTGTTTTTT.

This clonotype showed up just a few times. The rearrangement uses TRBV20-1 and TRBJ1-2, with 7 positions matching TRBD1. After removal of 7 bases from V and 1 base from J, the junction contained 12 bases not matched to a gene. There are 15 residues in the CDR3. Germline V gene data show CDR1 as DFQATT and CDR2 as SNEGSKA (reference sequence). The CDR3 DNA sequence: TGCAGTGTAATAGGGCGGGACAGAGATAACTATGGCTACACCTTC. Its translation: CSVIGRDRDNYGYTF.

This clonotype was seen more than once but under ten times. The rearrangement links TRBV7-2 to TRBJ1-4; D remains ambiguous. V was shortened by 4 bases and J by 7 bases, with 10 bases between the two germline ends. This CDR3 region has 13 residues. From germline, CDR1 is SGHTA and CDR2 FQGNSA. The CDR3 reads CASSSRTREKLFF. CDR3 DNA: TGTGCCAGCAGCTCTCGGACCCGTGAAAAACTGTTTTTT.

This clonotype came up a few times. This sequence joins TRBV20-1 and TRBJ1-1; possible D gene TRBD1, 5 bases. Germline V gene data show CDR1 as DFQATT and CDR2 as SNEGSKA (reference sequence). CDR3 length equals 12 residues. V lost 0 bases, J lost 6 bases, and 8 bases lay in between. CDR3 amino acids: CSARDKGSEAFF. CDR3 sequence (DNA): TGCAGTGCTAGAGATAAGGGGTCTGAAGCTTTCTTT.

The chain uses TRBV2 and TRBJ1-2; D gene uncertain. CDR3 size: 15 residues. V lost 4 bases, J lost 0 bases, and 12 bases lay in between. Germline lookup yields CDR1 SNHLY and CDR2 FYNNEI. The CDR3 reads CASSAGVDSNYGYTF. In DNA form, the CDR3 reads TGTGCCAGCAGTGCTGGAGTAGATTCTAACTATGGCTACACCTTC. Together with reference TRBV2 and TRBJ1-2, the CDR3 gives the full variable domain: EPEVTQTPSHQVTQMGQEVILRCVPISNHLYFYWYRQILGQKVEFLVSFYNNEISEKSEIFDDQFSVERPDGSNFTLKIRSTKLEDSAMYFCASSAGVDSNYGYTFGSGTRLTVV.

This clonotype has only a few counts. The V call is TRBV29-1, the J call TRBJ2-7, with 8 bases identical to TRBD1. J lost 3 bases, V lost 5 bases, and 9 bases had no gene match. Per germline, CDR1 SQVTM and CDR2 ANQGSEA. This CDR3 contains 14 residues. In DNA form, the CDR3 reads TGCAGCGTTTCTAGCCGGGACAGGTACTACGAGCAGTACTTC. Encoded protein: CSVSSRDRYYEQYF.